This T cell receptor beta chain was recorded in a study of long-term antiretroviral therapy in people with HIV. J lost 4 bases, V lost 4 bases, and 8 bases had no gene match. Germline V gives CDR1 LNHDA, CDR2 SQIVND (reference sequence). The CDR3 has 16 amino acids. They ran version v3.0 of the immunoSEQ assay at survey level. Some clones are missing from TCRdb's copy, which holds only in-frame ones; the method was immunoSEQ multiplex PCR. The sample lists some 28,000 clones, 88% occurring once. Whole-study findings and limits: All time points showed a repertoire dominated by clones expanded before ART. Data on ART adherence, viral resistance or therapy changes were unavailable.

With respect to this clone: Antigen unknown.

This sequence joins TRBV19 and TRBJ2-7; TRBD1 matches 12 bases. The sample was unsorted PBMCs, taken 0.5 years after starting antiretroviral therapy. The receptor was isolated from a woman aged 18-29 years with HIV. The CDR3 sequence is CASSTGTGGFVYEQYF. The CDR3 DNA follows: TGTGCCAGTAGTACAGGGACAGGGGGCTTCGTTTACGAGCAGTACTTC.